Below, 29 T cell receptor beta chains from the same sample are listed, as sequenced in a study of control samples from healthy donors and cancer patients. Only in-frame clones appear in the TCRdb table, and some are missing; sequencing was by immunoSEQ multiplex PCR. The sample includes some 57,000 clones, 90% to 95% seen only once; the top ten take less than 2.5%. Sequencing was performed on blood. Receptors were obtained from a man aged 30 to 45 in good health.

Points on this clone: Other DNA sequences in the same sample also yield this CDR3. The gene calls are TRBV11-2 and TRBJ1-1; 7 nucleotides line up with TRBD1. This CDR3 contains 16 residues. J lost 5 bases, V lost 9 bases, and 18 bases had no gene match. Germline CDR1 reads SGHAT; CDR2 reads FQNNGV. The CDR3 DNA reads as TGTGCCAGTAGCCGAATTACAGGGGAAGGTAGGACTGAAGCTTTCTTT. This gives the protein CASSRITGEGRTEAFF.

The count of this clone is one. The rearrangement links TRBV29-1 to TRBJ2-1, with TRBD1 identical over 12 bases. The CDR3 extends over 12 amino acids. Germline CDR1 reads SQVTM; CDR2 reads ANQGSEA. With V trimmed by 7 bases and J by 6 bases, 1 base remained unmatched. The CDR3 region is CSAGQGANEQFF. For the CDR3, the DNA is TGCAGCGCGGGACAGGGGGCCAATGAGCAGTTCTTC.

This chain links TRBV30 with TRBJ1-4; weak D call: TRBD1 (5 bases). V dropped 7 bases and J dropped 3 bases, with 15 bases sitting between them. CDR1 and CDR2 from the germline V gene are GTSNPN and SVGIG (reference sequence). This CDR3 spans 14 amino acids. DNA of the CDR3: TGTGCCTCCGCGGGGGGAGGACCTAATGAAAAACTGTTTTTT. Its translation is CASAGGGPNEKLFF.

The chain has TRBV6-2 or TRBV6-3 and TRBJ1-4, with D perhaps TRBD1 (6 bases). Germline V gives CDR1 MNHEY, CDR2 SVGEGT. This CDR3 has 14 amino acids. The V end lost 5 bases, the J end lost 8 bases, and 15 bases lay between the germline ends. The CDR3 DNA is TGTGCCAGCAGTGGCGGACAGTCTCTAGAAAAACTGTTTTTT. Translated: CASSGGQSLEKLFF.

This chain joins TRBV29-1 and TRBJ2-3, with TRBD1 identical over 7 bases. After removal of 8 bases from V and 2 bases from J, the junction contained 4 bases not matched to a gene. The CDR3 totals 12 residues. Germline V lookup: CDR1 SQVTM, CDR2 ANQGSEA. CDR3 in amino acids: CSIDRATDTQYF. Here the CDR3 DNA reads TGCAGCATCGACAGGGCCACAGATACGCAGTATTTT.

The J gene is TRBJ1-2, the V gene TRBV14; a possible D gene is TRBD1 (6 bases). Trimming left V 1 base short and J 6 bases short, with 15 bases between. The CDR3 contains 15 residues. From germline, CDR1 is SGHDN and CDR2 FVKESK. The CDR3 here is CASSQVTGKGHGYTF. The DNA of the CDR3 is TGTGCCAGCAGCCAAGTAACAGGGAAGGGTCATGGCTACACCTTC.

The J gene is TRBJ2-1, the V gene TRBV6-5; D gene ambiguous. Germline CDR1 reads MNHEY; CDR2 reads SVGAGI. Trimming removed 6 bases at V and 0 bases at J, with 9 bases between. The CDR3 spans 14 residues. CDR3 protein: CASRSTTSYNEQFF. CDR3 nucleotides: TGTGCCAGCAGAAGTACTACCTCCTACAATGAGCAGTTCTTC.

The CDR3: CASSPSGGTNYEQYF. CDR3 nucleotide sequence: TGTGCCAGCAGCCCTAGTGGCGGGACAAACTACGAGCAGTACTTC. The J gene is TRBJ2-7, the V gene TRBV7-2, with D possibly called TRBD1 or TRBD2 (6 bases each). The CDR3 spans 15 residues. The germline V gene has CDR1 SGHTA and CDR2 FQGNSA. V dropped 5 bases and J dropped 3 bases, with 17 bases sitting between them. Using reference TRBV7-2 and TRBJ2-7 for the parts outside the CDR3, the full variable domain is GAGVSQSPSNKVTEKGKDVELRCDPISGHTALYWYRQSLGQGLEFLIYFQGNSAPDKSGLPSDRFSAERTGGSVSTLTIQRTQQEDSAVYLCASSPSGGTNYEQYFGPGTRLTVT.

The J gene is TRBJ2-3, the V gene TRBV20-1; D uncertain. The V gene's germline CDR1 is DFQATT and CDR2 SNEGSKA (reference sequence). V dropped 3 bases and J dropped 1 base, with 8 bases sitting between them. CDR3 length: 13 amino acids. The CDR3, as DNA: TGCAGTGCTAGTGGCGGTGGCACAGATACGCAGTATTTT. Residues: CSASGGGTDTQYF.

J is TRBJ1-1 and V is TRBV9; D gene unclear. The CDR3 runs 15 residues. V dropped 4 bases and J dropped 1 base, with 14 bases sitting between them. Germline V CDR1 and CDR2: SGDLS, YYNGEE. The CDR3 is CASSPQPHENTEAFF. The CDR3 nucleotides read TGTGCCAGCAGCCCCCAACCTCACGAGAACACTGAAGCTTTCTTT.

DNA for the CDR3: TGCGCCAGCAGCCAGAACCCGGGACCCCTCCCCAACAATGAGCAGTTCTTC. It codes for CASSQNPGPLPNNEQFF. The chain carries TRBV4-1 and TRBJ2-1; D tentatively reads TRBD1 or TRBD2 (5 bases each). Germline values: CDR1 MGHRA, CDR2 YSYEKL. The CDR3 consists of 17 residues. Trimming removed 3 bases at V and 5 bases at J, with 20 bases between.

This chain connects TRBV6-5 to TRBJ2-1; D might be TRBD2 (5 bases). The V and J ends lost 0 bases and 7 bases respectively, with 13 bases between them. The CDR3 has 15 amino acids. Germline loops: CDR1 MNHEY, CDR2 SVGAGI. CDR3 nucleotides: TGTGCCAGCAGTTACTCACGGACTGCATCGAATGAGCAGTTCTTC. As protein: CASSYSRTASNEQFF.

The chain combines TRBV24-1 with TRBJ2-1; TRBD2 matches at 14 bases. The CDR3 runs 16 residues. Germline V CDR1 and CDR2: KGHDR, SFDVKD. The V gene end was trimmed by 3 bases and the J gene end by 8 bases; junction bases not matched to a gene: 5. DNA for the CDR3: TGTGCCACCAGTGATGCCGGGACTAGCGGGAGATATGAGCAGTTCTTC. Translating gives CATSDAGTSGRYEQFF.

The rearrangement uses TRBV4-3 and TRBJ1-2; D is unclear. CDR1 is LGHNA, CDR2 YSLEER, per germline. Trimming shortened V by 1 base and J by 0 bases, and 9 bases separated the two germline ends. The CDR3 length is 15 residues. This chain's CDR3 is CASSQVTAANYGYTF. CDR3 DNA: TGCGCCAGCAGCCAAGTAACGGCAGCTAACTATGGCTACACCTTC.

J is TRBJ2-7 and V is TRBV29-1; TRBD1 matches 10 bases. Trimming cost V 7 bases and J 6 bases; bases outside gene matches: 12. Germline V CDR1 and CDR2: SQVTM, ANQGSEA. The CDR3 has 14 residues. The CDR3 DNA sequence: TGCAGCGCCACGGGACAGGGGCTTGGGTTCGAGCAGTACTTC. Translation: CSATGQGLGFEQYF.

This sequence joins TRBV9 and TRBJ2-1; D may be TRBD2 (5 bases). With 0 bases removed from V and 6 bases from J, the gap between germline ends came to 10 bases. The germline V gene encodes CDR1 SGDLS and CDR2 YYNGEE. The CDR3 spans 14 residues. CDR3 region: CASSVEPAGNEQFF. The CDR3, as DNA: TGTGCCAGCAGCGTAGAACCGGCGGGCAATGAGCAGTTCTTC.

The gene calls are TRBV25-1 and TRBJ1-4; 9 nucleotides line up with TRBD1. The V and J ends lost 3 bases and 11 bases, in that order; junction bases with no gene match: 10. Germline CDR1 and CDR2: MGHDK and SYGVNS. The CDR3 is made up of 15 amino acids. The CDR3 DNA reads TGTGCCAGCAGTGATTCCTCCCGGGACAGGGATAAACTGTTTTTT. Translation: CASSDSSRDRDKLFF.

The rearrangement joins TRBV5-1 to TRBJ1-2; a weak D match, TRBD1 (5 bases). The germline V gene encodes CDR1 SGHRS and CDR2 YFSETQ. The CDR3 is 14 amino acids. Trimming left V 1 base short and J 4 bases short, with 11 bases between. CDR3 in amino acids: CASSLQGEGYGYTF. CDR3 nucleotides: TGCGCCAGCAGCTTGCAGGGTGAAGGCTATGGCTACACCTTC.

The CDR3 sequence is CASSPGGWHSPLHF. The CDR3 bases are TGTGCCAGCAGCCCGGGGGGGTGGCATTCACCCCTCCACTTT. V is TRBV6-2 or TRBV6-3 and J is TRBJ1-6, with D tentatively TRBD1 (5 bases). Germline CDR1 is MNHEY and CDR2 is SVGEGT. Trimming removed 6 bases from V and 8 bases from J, with 14 bases in between. The CDR3 totals 14 residues.

The chain combines TRBV11-1 with TRBJ2-1; 9 bases are shared with TRBD2. Germline trimming cut 1 base from V and 10 bases from J; bases unmatched to any gene: 11. CDR3 size: 16 residues. Germline loops: CDR1 SGHAT, CDR2 FQDESV (reference sequence). The CDR3 DNA follows: TGTGCCAGCAGCTTAGGCGATAGCGGGAGTTTCAGGGAGCAGTTCTTC. It yields the protein CASSLGDSGSFREQFF.

The chain combines TRBV7-9 with TRBJ1-1; D is unclear. V lost 2 bases and J 6 bases, leaving 7 bases between the germline ends. Germline V gene sequence: CDR1 SEHNR, CDR2 FQNEAQ (reference sequence). This CDR3 comprises 12 residues. The CDR3 bases are TGTGCCAGCAGCTTAAGCGGGGCTGAAGCTTTCTTT. Translation: CASSLSGAEAFF.

The chain carries TRBV2 and TRBJ1-1; D gene unclear. V lost 4 bases and J lost 4, with 16 bases in between. The CDR3 is 15 amino acids. CDR1 is SNHLY and CDR2 is FYNNEI in the germline V gene. Here the CDR3 DNA reads TGTGCCAGCAGTGGCTTAGGGTTCGGAGGCACTGAAGCTTTCTTT. Amino acid sequence: CASSGLGFGGTEAFF.

CDR3 region: CASSRQGTETQYF. CDR3 in DNA: TGTGCCAGCAGTCGACAGGGTACAGAGACCCAGTACTTC. The chain combines TRBV7-3 with TRBJ2-5, with 7 positions matching TRBD1. V lost 6 bases, J lost 4 bases, and 5 bases stayed unmatched. Germline CDR1 is SGHTA and CDR2 is FQGTGA. The CDR3 spans 13 residues. Based on the CDR3 plus reference TRBV7-3 and TRBJ2-5, the full variable domain is GAGVSQTPSNKVTEKGKYVELRCDPISGHTALYWYRQSLGQGPEFLIYFQGTGAADDSGLPNDRFFAVRPEGSVSTLKIQRTERGDSAVYLCASSRQGTETQYFGPGTRLLVL.

V usage is TRBV5-4 and J usage is TRBJ1-4, with D unclear. The CDR3 covers 16 residues. Germline assignment: CDR1 SGHNT and CDR2 YYREEE (reference sequence). V dropped 0 bases and J dropped 7 bases, with 16 bases sitting between them. The DNA of the CDR3 is TGTGCCAGCAGCTTGGGCGGGTTGGGGAGATCTGAAAAACTGTTTTTT. Protein: CASSLGGLGRSEKLFF. The variable domain in full, completed from reference TRBV5-4 and TRBJ1-4, reads ETGVTQSPTHLIKTRGQQVTLRCSSQSGHNTVSWYQQALGQGPQFIFQYYREEENGRGNFPPRFSGLQFPNYSSELNVNALELDDSALYLCASSLGGLGRSEKLFFGSGTQLSVL.

This chain links TRBV10-3 with TRBJ1-1; 7 nucleotides match TRBD1. With 6 bases clipped from V and 5 bases from J, the junction kept 9 bases outside the gene matches. Germline CDR1 and CDR2: ENHRY and SYGVKD. The CDR3 has 14 amino acids. The CDR3 bases are TGTGCCATCAGAGAAGACAGGGCCGGTACTGAAGCTTTCTTT. It encodes CAIREDRAGTEAFF.

The rearrangement links TRBV19 to TRBJ2-3; TRBD2 is a possible D gene (6 bases). The CDR3 totals 14 residues. CDR1 LNHDA and CDR2 SQIVND come from the germline V gene (reference sequence). The germline V and J ends were trimmed by 5 bases and 3 bases, with 12 bases remaining between them. CDR3 sequence reads: CASSLGRETDTQYF. DNA for the CDR3: TGTGCCAGTAGTTTGGGGCGGGAAACAGATACGCAGTATTTT.

This clone was counted once. This chain uses TRBV11-3 with TRBJ2-2; D uncertain. The CDR3 covers 13 residues. The ends were cut back, 4 bases at V and 6 bases at J, with 9 bases in the middle. CDR1 and CDR2 from the germline V gene are SGHNT and YENEEA. CDR3 in DNA: TGTGCCAGCAGCTATTCCCGTCCCGGGGAGCTGTTTTTT. Amino acids: CASSYSRPGELFF.

This clone appeared a single time. The chain couples TRBV7-2 to TRBJ1-5; no firm D call. Trimming stripped 6 bases from V and 0 bases from J, with 9 bases between. CDR1 and CDR2 (germline): SGHTA, FQGNSA. CDR3 length: 14 amino acids. The CDR3 spells CASREGYSNQPQHF. CDR3 bases: TGTGCCAGCAGGGAAGGATATAGCAATCAGCCCCAGCATTTT.

This chain links TRBV3-1 (or the pseudogene TRBV3-2) with TRBJ1-6; D is possibly TRBD1 (6 bases). This CDR3 has 14 residues. Germline V gene data show CDR1 as LGHDT and CDR2 as YNNKEL (reference sequence). V was clipped by 6 bases and J by 5 bases, with 11 bases between them. The DNA of the CDR3 is TGTGCCAGCAGGGGGGGGGCGAATAATTCACCCCTCCACTTT. Translating gives CASRGGANNSPLHF.